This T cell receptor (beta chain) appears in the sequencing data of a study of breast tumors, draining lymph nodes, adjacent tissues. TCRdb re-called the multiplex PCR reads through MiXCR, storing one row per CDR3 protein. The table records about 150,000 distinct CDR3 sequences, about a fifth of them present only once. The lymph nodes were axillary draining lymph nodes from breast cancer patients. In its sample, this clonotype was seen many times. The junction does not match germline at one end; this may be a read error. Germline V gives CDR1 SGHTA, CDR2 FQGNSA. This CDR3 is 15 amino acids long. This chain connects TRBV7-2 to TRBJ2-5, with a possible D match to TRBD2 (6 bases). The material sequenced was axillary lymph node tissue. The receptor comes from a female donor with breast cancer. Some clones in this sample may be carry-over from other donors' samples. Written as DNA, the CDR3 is TGTGCCAGCAGCCTAGCCCCTAGCGAACAAGAGACCCAGTACTTC. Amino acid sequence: CASSLAPSEQETQYF.